This T cell receptor (beta chain) was identified during a study of cytomegalovirus exposure and HLA in healthy donors. On this clone: The antigen is undetermined.

PCR amplification relied on 60 Vbeta primers (plus 13 Jbeta primers). The assay was immunoSEQ multiplex PCR, and TCRdb's table has in-frame clones only and misses some. The sample carries hundreds of thousands of clones, about 72% recorded once. Though nominally healthy at sampling, donors likely had unrecorded immune exposures. Study observations and caveats: Most TCR sequences were seen very rarely across donors, but some public TCRs occurred in many. When analyzed later, a missense DCLRE1C variant was found to be linked to TCR beta V- and J-gene trimming.

Sample: PBMCs. The sequence was obtained from a male donor in good health and CMV-seronegative.

The CDR3, as DNA: TGTGCCAGTAGTATAGTGGAGGCGGGAGCGCGAGAGACCCAGTACTTC. Residues: CASSIVEAGARETQYF. The rearrangement links TRBV19 to TRBJ2-5, with 7 bases matching TRBD2. J was trimmed by 4 bases and V by 1 base; bases with no gene match: 9. The CDR3 is 16 residues long. The germline CDR1 and CDR2 sequences are LNHDA and SQIVND (reference sequence).